This T cell receptor (beta chain) was retrieved from a study of shared clonotypes between healthy human individuals. Notes on the study in general: On the whole, naive subsets had larger estimated richness than memory subsets had.

Positive CCR7 selection of CD45RO-negative cells yielded the naive CD8 cells, and terminally differentiated effector memory CD45RA+ cells were excluded. Clones were sequenced by immunoSEQ multiplex PCR, and TCRdb holds only the in-frame ones, with some missing. The sample gives about 2.1 million clones, 85% to 95% of which show up once; more than 1.5% is in the top ten. V lost 6 bases, J lost 5 bases, and 8 bases lay in between. The CDR3 loop spans 12 amino acids. CDR1 SGHRS and CDR2 YFSETQ come from the germline V gene. Details on this clone: What it binds is not known.

The rearrangement uses TRBV5-1 and TRBJ2-2; D call uncertain. Sequencing was performed on naive CD8+ T cells from PBMCs. The sequence was obtained from a man younger than 35 in good health. Some clones in this sample may be carry-over from other donors' samples. The DNA of the CDR3 is TGCGCCAGCATTGGCGAGACCGGGGAGCTGTTTTTT. Residues: CASIGETGELFF.